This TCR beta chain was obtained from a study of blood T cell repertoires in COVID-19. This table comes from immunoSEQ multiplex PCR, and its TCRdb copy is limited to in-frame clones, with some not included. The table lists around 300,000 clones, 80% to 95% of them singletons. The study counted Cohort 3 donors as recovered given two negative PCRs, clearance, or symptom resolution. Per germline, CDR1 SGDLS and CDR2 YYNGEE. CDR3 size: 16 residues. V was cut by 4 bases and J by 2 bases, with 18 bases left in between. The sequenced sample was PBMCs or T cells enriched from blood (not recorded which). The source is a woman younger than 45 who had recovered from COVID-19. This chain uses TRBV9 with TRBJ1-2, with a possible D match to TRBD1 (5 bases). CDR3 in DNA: TGTGCCAGCAGCATTGCCGGGACTTCCCGGAACTATGGCTACACCTTC. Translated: CASSIAGTSRNYGYTF. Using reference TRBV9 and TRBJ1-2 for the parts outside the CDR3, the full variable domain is DSGVTQTPKHLITATGQRVTLRCSPRSGDLSVYWYQQSLDQGLQFLIQYYNGEERAKGNILERFSAQQFPDLHSELNLSSLELGDSALYFCASSIAGTSRNYGYTFGSGTRLTVV.